This T cell receptor beta chain was documented in a study of tumor-infiltrating lymphocytes in primary liver carcinoma. Note on this clonotype: One end of the junction is discordant with germline, which a read error may explain.

Unsorted bulk tissue, roughly 20-33 mg of it, served as the source for co-extraction of RNA and DNA. A constant-region primer served to make TCR beta cDNA from roughly 540 ng total RNA. For TCR beta, libraries were produced by three nested multiplex PCR rounds using slightly modified ARM-PCR. In TCRdb, the multiplex PCR reads were re-called with MiXCR into one record per CDR3 protein. The data hold just under 95,000 distinct CDR3 sequences, with about 70% observed a single time. The sample comprised tumor-adjacent normal liver tissue. This sequence originates from a man in his forties with primary liver carcinoma and hepatitis B virus infection.

The CDR3 here is CASSSVSADTGELLF. The CDR3 nucleotides are TGTGCCAGCAGCTCGGTGTCCGCGGACACCGGGGAGCTGTTATTT. The chain couples TRBV11-1 to TRBJ2-2; D possibly uses TRBD1 or TRBD2 (5 bases each). Germline CDR1 SGHAT, CDR2 FQDESV (reference sequence). The CDR3 runs 15 residues.